This entry features one TCR beta chain sequence. As yet, its antigen is unknown. The data are from a study of shared clonotypes between healthy human individuals. Regarding the study as a whole: A handful of donors shared 4.5% to 6.5% of their naive CD4 clonotypes. Clonotype sharing among donors was thought likely to change with sequencing depth. Against clonotypes common to all four donors, non-shared ones had lower generation probabilities.

Assay used: immunoSEQ multiplex PCR; TCRdb lists only in-frame clones, some missing. The sample yields more than 600,000 clones, 90% to 95% seen once. The CDR3 spans 17 residues. Germline lookup yields CDR1 SGDLS and CDR2 YYNGEE. V was shortened by 0 bases and J by 0 bases, with 13 bases between the two germline ends. The naive CD8 population came from CD45RO-negative cells selected for CCR7, without terminally differentiated effector memory CD45RA+ cells. Adults of Caucasian background living in Nashville, Tennessee made up all donors. Sequencing input: naive CD8+ T cells sorted from blood. The clonotype originates from a man aged 25 to 40 in good health. J is TRBJ2-1 and V is TRBV9; tentative D call: TRBD1 (6 bases). The CDR3 DNA reads as TGTGCCAGCAGCGTAGGATGGTCCAGGGGCTCCTACAATGAGCAGTTCTTC. It translates to CASSVGWSRGSYNEQFF.